This entry lists 26 T cell receptor beta chains sequenced from one sample in a study of blood T cell repertoires in COVID-19. Sequencing used immunoSEQ multiplex PCR; TCRdb keeps in-frame clones, though not all of them. Here the sample spans roughly 300,000 clones, approximately 92% being singletons. Source material: PBMCs or T cells enriched from blood (not recorded which). These receptors were taken from a woman in her 30s who had recovered from COVID-19.

V and J are TRBV9 and TRBJ2-2; 7 bases line up with TRBD2. V dropped 0 bases and J dropped 5; count of bases not matched to a gene: 10. The germline CDR1 and CDR2 sequences are SGDLS and YYNGEE. This CDR3 contains 17 residues. The CDR3 loop reads CASSVALAGVATGELFF. The DNA of the CDR3 is TGTGCCAGCAGCGTAGCTCTGGCGGGAGTCGCTACCGGGGAGCTGTTTTTT.

The J gene is TRBJ2-6, the V gene TRBV28, with TRBD1 identical over 7 bases. Germline CDR1 is MDHEN and CDR2 is SYDVKM. With V trimmed by 6 bases and J by 2 bases, 4 bases remained unmatched. The CDR3 spans 15 residues. CDR3 nucleotide sequence: TGTGCCAGCAGAACCGGGACAGCTGGGGCCAACGTCCTGACTTTC. Translated: CASRTGTAGANVLTF.

V is TRBV5-6 and J is TRBJ1-2; a possible D gene is TRBD1 (5 bases). Trimming removed 4 bases from V and 4 bases from J, with 20 bases in between. Germline V gene data show CDR1 as SGHDT and CDR2 as YYEEEE. The CDR3 sequence is 16 residues long. The CDR3 nucleotides are TGTGCCAGCAGCCTCAGGGATTTACTTGGGGTCTATGGCTACACCTTC. This codes for CASSLRDLLGVYGYTF.

This clone has more than one count but fewer than ten. The chain has TRBV28 and TRBJ1-1; 7 bases agree with TRBD1. The length of the CDR3 is 13 residues. The V gene's germline CDR1 is MDHEN and CDR2 SYDVKM. The V and J ends lost 5 bases and 8 bases, in that order; junction bases with no gene match: 8. In nucleotides, the CDR3 is TGTGCCAGCAGTAATCCGGGACAGAAAGAAGCTTTCTTT. Translating it yields CASSNPGQKEAFF.

The V and J genes are TRBV19 and TRBJ1-6, with 8 bases matching TRBD1. Germline CDR1 LNHDA, CDR2 SQIVND (reference sequence). This CDR3 has 14 residues. V gave up 2 bases and J gave up 7 bases; unmatched junction bases: 1. The CDR3 DNA follows: TGTGCCAGTAGTATACGACAGGGGAATTCACCCCTCCACTTT. It codes for CASSIRQGNSPLHF.

The rearrangement joins TRBV6-2 or TRBV6-3 to TRBJ2-1, with TRBD1 matching 7 bases. J gave up 5 bases and V 6 bases, and 7 bases lay outside the gene matches. The length of the CDR3 is 14 residues. Germline CDR1 MNHEY, CDR2 SVGEGT. The CDR3 coding sequence is TGTGCCAGCAGCTCCGGAGACAGGGACAATGAGCAGTTCTTC. Translated: CASSSGDRDNEQFF.

The chain links TRBV4-3 to TRBJ2-2; 11 bases are a match to TRBD2. CDR3 size: 16 residues. V shed 2 bases, J shed 4 bases, and the junction held 3 bases outside the gene matches. Germline CDR1 and CDR2: LGHNA and YSLEER. CDR3 sequence: CASSQNSGRATGELFF. Written as DNA, the CDR3 is TGCGCCAGCAGCCAAAATAGCGGGAGGGCCACCGGGGAGCTGTTTTTT.

The chain joins TRBV23-1 to TRBJ2-1; possibly TRBD2 for D (7 bases). TRBV23-1 is an open reading frame whose function is uncertain. Trimming took 1 base from V and 9 from J, leaving 16 bases between them. The CDR3 is 15 amino acids. CDR3 amino acids: CASSQWDGGQAEQFF. The CDR3 DNA reads as TGCGCCAGCAGTCAATGGGACGGGGGGCAGGCTGAGCAGTTCTTC.

J is TRBJ2-7 and V is TRBV13, with TRBD2 matching over 12 bases. V was pared by 2 bases and J by 3 bases, with 11 bases of the junction left unmatched. Germline values: CDR1 PRHDT, CDR2 FYEKMQ (reference sequence). The length of the CDR3 is 18 residues. The CDR3 protein is CASSLRPSGRGRDYEQYF. The CDR3 DNA reads TGTGCCAGCAGCTTACGGCCTAGCGGGAGGGGCAGGGACTACGAGCAGTACTTC.

The J gene is TRBJ2-1, the V gene TRBV27; tentatively, D is TRBD2 (6 bases). Germline CDR1 is MNHEY and CDR2 is SMNVEV (reference sequence). The CDR3 runs 15 residues. The germline V and J ends were trimmed by 2 bases and 8 bases, with 16 bases remaining between them. For the CDR3, the DNA is TGTGCCAGCAGTTTAAGTATGACTAGTTTCGATGAGCAGTTCTTC. Translating gives CASSLSMTSFDEQFF.

V is TRBV27 and J is TRBJ2-1; possibly TRBD2 for D (6 bases). Germline V gene data show CDR1 as MNHEY and CDR2 as SMNVEV (reference sequence). The CDR3 totals 13 residues. Deletions cut 8 bases from V and 6 bases from J, with 14 bases between. For the CDR3, the DNA is TGTGCCAGCGGCCTGGGGGGTGGCAATGAGCAGTTCTTC. Its protein product is CASGLGGGNEQFF.

The chain employs TRBV7-2 and TRBJ2-3; 7 bases agree with TRBD2. Trimming took 8 bases from V and 4 from J; bases not matched to a gene: 6. Germline CDR1 is SGHTA and CDR2 is FQGNSA. CDR3 length equals 13 residues. The CDR3 DNA reads as TGTGCCAGCGCGAGAGGGAGGGCAGATACGCAGTATTTT. This encodes CASARGRADTQYF.

CDR3 sequence (DNA): TGTGCCAGCAGTTTATGGACTAGCGGCCACACAGATACGCAGTATTTT. Its protein is CASSLWTSGHTDTQYF. V gene TRBV28 combines with J gene TRBJ2-3; 9 bases align to TRBD2. Germline V gene data show CDR1 as MDHEN and CDR2 as SYDVKM. After removal of 0 bases from V and 2 bases from J, the junction contained 3 bases not matched to a gene. The CDR3 is 16 residues long.

This chain joins TRBV28 and TRBJ1-2, with unresolved D. The CDR3 has 14 amino acids. The V gene's germline CDR1 is MDHEN and CDR2 SYDVKM. Trimming removed 5 bases at V and 4 bases at J, with 14 bases between. The CDR3 spells CASSTPPVVYGYTF. CDR3 coding DNA: TGTGCCAGCAGTACGCCCCCGGTTGTCTATGGCTACACCTTC.

V is TRBV6-5 and J is TRBJ1-3; D not resolved. V lost 5 bases and J 0 bases, leaving 11 bases between the germline ends. The CDR3 covers 15 residues. Germline values: CDR1 MNHEY, CDR2 SVGAGI. CDR3 loop: CASSRGLDSGNTIYF. CDR3 DNA: TGTGCCAGCAGTAGAGGACTCGACTCTGGAAACACCATATATTTT.

V and J are TRBV28 and TRBJ2-1; D is possibly TRBD2 (5 bases). Deletions cut 4 bases from V and 2 bases from J, with 15 bases between. Germline lookup yields CDR1 MDHEN and CDR2 SYDVKM. The CDR3 length is 16 residues. The CDR3 nucleotides read TGTGCCAGCAGTTCCCCACCCAGCGGCCCCTACAATGAGCAGTTCTTC. Translation gives CASSSPPSGPYNEQFF.

The genes are TRBV5-4 and TRBJ2-3, with D possibly matching TRBD2 (5 bases). Trimming left V 3 bases short and J 0 bases short, with 14 bases between. CDR1 and CDR2 from the germline V gene are SGHNT and YYREEE (reference sequence). This CDR3 has 16 amino acids. DNA of the CDR3: TGTGCCAGCAGCTCTGTTACACGGACTAGCACAGATACGCAGTATTTT. Amino acids: CASSSVTRTSTDTQYF.

CDR3 sequence: CASSSNPGQGADTQYF. In nucleotides, the CDR3 is TGCGCCAGCAGCTCCAATCCGGGACAGGGGGCGGATACGCAGTATTTT. The chain uses TRBV5-1 and TRBJ2-3; 12 bases match TRBD1. The CDR3 sequence is 16 residues long. Looked up from germline, CDR1 is SGHRS and CDR2 is YFSETQ. With V trimmed by 3 bases and J by 6 bases, 8 bases remained unmatched.

The J gene is TRBJ1-5, the V gene TRBV5-5; D call uncertain. Trimming shortened V by 0 bases and J by 1 base, and 14 bases separated the two germline ends. The CDR3 extends over 17 amino acids. Germline V lookup: CDR1 SGHKS, CDR2 YYEKEE (reference sequence). CDR3 DNA sequence: TGTGCCAGCAGCTTGGCGGAGGGCCCTATGAGCAATCAGCCCCAGCATTTT. It encodes CASSLAEGPMSNQPQHF.

This chain joins TRBV9 and TRBJ1-1, with D unclear. V lost 3 bases to trimming and J lost 6 bases, with 12 bases between them. The CDR3 totals 13 residues. The germline CDR1 and CDR2 sequences are SGDLS and YYNGEE. The CDR3 coding sequence is TGTGCCAGCAGCGCTCCCGGCGGGTCTGAAGCTTTCTTT. This gives the protein CASSAPGGSEAFF.

V usage is TRBV19 and J usage is TRBJ1-4; D gene unclear. The CDR3 runs 16 residues. V gave up 6 bases and J gave up 0 bases, with 14 bases separating them. CDR1 and CDR2 from the germline V gene are LNHDA and SQIVND (reference sequence). The CDR3: CASSSFGKATNEKLFF. For the CDR3, the DNA is TGTGCCAGTAGCTCATTCGGGAAGGCAACTAATGAAAAACTGTTTTTT.

The chain uses TRBV7-2 and TRBJ2-7; TRBD2 matches 10 bases. The CDR3 sequence is 14 residues long. The germline CDR1 and CDR2 sequences are SGHTA and FQGNSA. Germline trimming cut 7 bases from V and 4 bases from J; bases unmatched to any gene: 7. CDR3 sequence reads: CASTLSSGRYEQYF. Written as DNA, the CDR3 is TGTGCCAGCACCCTGTCTAGCGGGAGATACGAGCAGTACTTC. Drawing the rest from reference TRBV7-2 and TRBJ2-7, the complete variable domain is GAGVSQSPSNKVTEKGKDVELRCDPISGHTALYWYRQSLGQGLEFLIYFQGNSAPDKSGLPSDRFSAERTGGSVSTLTIQRTQQEDSAVYLCASTLSSGRYEQYFGPGTRLTVT.

This rearrangement joins TRBV28 to TRBJ2-5; 9 nucleotides line up with TRBD2. The V segment lost 4 bases and the J segment 2 bases; nucleotides outside the gene matches: 14. There are 18 residues in the CDR3. Germline CDR1 is MDHEN and CDR2 is SYDVKM. As DNA, the CDR3 is TGTGCCAGCAGTTCCCCATCATTAGCGGGAGAAATACAAGAGACCCAGTACTTC. This codes for CASSSPSLAGEIQETQYF.

This clone was seen repeatedly, ten times or more. This chain links TRBV5-5 with TRBJ2-5; D possibly corresponds to TRBD1 (6 bases). V lost 0 bases and J lost 5, with 14 bases in between. Germline V gene lookup returns CDR1 SGHKS and CDR2 YYEKEE (reference sequence). The CDR3 spans 15 residues. CDR3 coding DNA: TGTGCCAGCAGCTTGGGTACAGGGAAAGGGGAGACCCAGTACTTC. This encodes CASSLGTGKGETQYF. Together with reference TRBV5-5 and TRBJ2-5, the CDR3 gives the full variable domain: DAGVTQSPTHLIKTRGQQVTLRCSPISGHKSVSWYQQVLGQGPQFIFQYYEKEERGRGNFPDRFSARQFPNYSSELNVNALLLGDSALYLCASSLGTGKGETQYFGPGTRLLVL.

This chain uses TRBV28 with TRBJ2-1; 7 nucleotides agree with TRBD2. The J segment lost 6 bases and the V segment lost 4 bases, leaving 12 bases of the junction unmatched. The CDR3 sequence is 16 residues long. The germline V gene has CDR1 MDHEN and CDR2 SYDVKM. The CDR3 sequence: CASSSGEAGVSNEQFF. Here the CDR3 DNA reads TGTGCCAGCAGTTCCGGCGAGGCGGGAGTATCCAATGAGCAGTTCTTC.

The CDR3 reads CASSSGGARGGYTF. The CDR3 DNA follows: TGTGCCAGCAGCTCCGGCGGGGCGCGGGGGGGCTACACCTTC. The J gene is TRBJ1-2, the V gene TRBV28, with D possibly being TRBD1 (5 bases). V lost 6 bases and J lost 8, with 19 bases in between. Germline V gives CDR1 MDHEN, CDR2 SYDVKM. The CDR3 covers 14 residues.